The 27 T cell receptor beta chains in this list originate from one sample, sequenced in a study of technical replicates of blood from a few donors. Assay used: immunoSEQ multiplex PCR; TCRdb lists only in-frame clones, some missing. The sample contains about 6,900 clones, approximately 95% of which appear only once. Material: PBMCs. Receptor source: a human donor in good health.

This clone was seen just once. The CDR3 protein is CASSQGTRGDTQYF. DNA for the CDR3: TGCGCCAGCAGCCAAGGGACTAGGGGGGATACGCAGTATTTT. This sequence joins TRBV4-1 and TRBJ2-3, with D tentatively TRBD2 (7 bases). V lost 1 base and J lost 6, with 11 bases in between. The CDR3 loop spans 14 amino acids. CDR1 MGHRA and CDR2 YSYEKL come from the germline V gene.

The chain links TRBV30 to TRBJ1-2; unclear D gene. Germline V lookup: CDR1 GTSNPN, CDR2 SVGIG (reference sequence). Trimming took 6 bases from V and 6 from J, leaving 2 bases between them. This CDR3 has 8 amino acids. The DNA for the CDR3 is TGTGCCTGTAATGGCTACACCTTC. The encoded protein is CACNGYTF.

The chain employs TRBV7-9 and TRBJ1-2; TRBD1 aligns across 10 bases. The CDR3 totals 15 residues. Losses at the gene ends were 3 bases for V and 2 bases for J; bases not matched to a gene: 3. Germline CDR1 is SEHNR and CDR2 is FQNEAQ (reference sequence). In DNA, the CDR3 is TGTGCCAGCAGCTTGGGACAGGGGCGGAACTATGGCTACACCTTC. Protein product: CASSLGQGRNYGYTF.

The chain is built from TRBV5-1 and TRBJ2-3; a possible D gene is TRBD2 (5 bases). Germline assignment: CDR1 SGHRS and CDR2 YFSETQ. Trimming left V 0 bases short and J 6 bases short, with 11 bases between. This CDR3 is built from 14 residues. The CDR3 is CASSLVGARDTQYF. For the CDR3, the DNA is TGCGCCAGCAGCTTGGTGGGAGCGCGTGATACGCAGTATTTT.

J is TRBJ2-1 and V is TRBV5-6; 13 positions match TRBD2. In germline, CDR1 is SGHDT, CDR2 YYEEEE. This CDR3 comprises 16 residues. The V gene end was trimmed by 4 bases and the J gene end by 10 bases; junction bases not matched to a gene: 11. The CDR3 DNA reads as TGTGCCAGCAGCGTTTCACTAGCGGGAGGGCCTGGGGAGCAGTTCTTC. It is translated as CASSVSLAGGPGEQFF. The full variable domain, with the rest looked up from reference TRBV5-6 and TRBJ2-1, is DAGVTQSPTHLIKTRGQQVTLRCSPKSGHDTVSWYQQALGQGPQFIFQYYEEEERQRGNFPDRFSGHQFPNYSSELNVNALLLGDSALYLCASSVSLAGGPGEQFFGPGTRLTVL.

The chain uses TRBV9 and TRBJ2-7; perhaps TRBD1 as D (6 bases). The CDR3 extends over 14 amino acids. Deletions cut 2 bases from V and 0 bases from J, with 9 bases between. CDR1 is SGDLS and CDR2 is YYNGEE in the germline V gene. As DNA, the CDR3 is TGTGCCAGCAGCGTTACAGGGTTCTCCTACGAGCAGTACTTC. This encodes CASSVTGFSYEQYF.

The chain carries TRBV7-9 and TRBJ1-2; TRBD1 aligns across 9 bases. After removal of 2 bases from V and 6 bases from J, the junction contained 4 bases not matched to a gene. The germline V gene has CDR1 SEHNR and CDR2 FQNEAQ (reference sequence). The CDR3 covers 14 residues. The DNA for the CDR3 is TGTGCCAGCAGCTTACGGACAGGGGTGGATGGCTACACCTTC. Translated, it gives CASSLRTGVDGYTF.

The V gene is TRBV19, the J gene TRBJ2-7, with TRBD1 matching over 7 bases. Germline CDR1 reads LNHDA; CDR2 reads SQIVND (reference sequence). V lost 2 bases, J lost 0 bases, and 1 base stayed unmatched. This CDR3 contains 14 residues. The CDR3 DNA sequence: TGTGCCAGTAGTATAAAGGGGGCCTCCTACGAGCAGTACTTC. Residues: CASSIKGASYEQYF. The whole variable domain, filled in from reference TRBV19 and TRBJ2-7, reads DGGITQSPKYLFRKEGQNVTLSCEQNLNHDAMYWYRQDPGQGLRLIYYSQIVNDFQKGDIAEGYSVSREKKESFPLTVTSAQKNPTAFYLCASSIKGASYEQYFGPGTRLTVT.

This chain connects TRBV6-5 to TRBJ1-3, with 8 bases lining up with TRBD1. This CDR3 is built from 14 residues. Germline V gene data show CDR1 as MNHEY and CDR2 as SVGAGI. The V gene end was trimmed by 5 bases and the J gene end by 4 bases; junction bases not matched to a gene: 4. CDR3 DNA sequence: TGTGCCAGCAGTACAGCAGGGGGCGGAAACACCATATATTTT. Translated, it gives CASSTAGGGNTIYF.

In nucleotides, the CDR3 is TGTGCCAGCAGCCAAACTAGCGGGAGTACGCAGTATTTT. Protein product: CASSQTSGSTQYF. The rearrangement uses TRBV14 and TRBJ2-3, with 11 bases lining up with TRBD2. The germline V gene encodes CDR1 SGHDN and CDR2 FVKESK. This CDR3 is built from 13 residues. J gave up 8 bases and V 2 bases, and 0 bases lay outside the gene matches.

The J gene is TRBJ2-2, the V gene TRBV5-6, with 7 bases lining up with TRBD2. The CDR3 length is 15 residues. Germline V CDR1 and CDR2: SGHDT, YYEEEE. V lost 0 bases and J lost 3; bases outside the gene matches: 2. The CDR3 DNA is TGTGCCAGCAGCTTGGTTACTAGCGACACCGGGGAGCTGTTTTTT. This gives the protein CASSLVTSDTGELFF.

V usage is TRBV7-9 and J usage is TRBJ1-5; 9 positions match TRBD1. J gave up 7 bases and V 5 bases, and 9 bases lay outside the gene matches. The CDR3 consists of 15 residues. Germline V lookup: CDR1 SEHNR, CDR2 FQNEAQ (reference sequence). The CDR3 sequence is CASSPYRDRVQPQHF. The CDR3 DNA follows: TGTGCCAGCAGCCCGTACCGGGACAGGGTACAGCCCCAGCATTTT.

The chain uses TRBV4-1 and TRBJ2-1; TRBD2 matches 8 bases. Germline CDR1 reads MGHRA; CDR2 reads YSYEKL. The CDR3 is made up of 18 amino acids. Trimming cost V 0 bases and J 9 bases; bases outside gene matches: 16. The DNA of the CDR3 is TGCGCCAGCAGCCAAGATTCGGGATGGGAGGGCCTAGCGGGTGAGCAGTTCTTC. This translates into CASSQDSGWEGLAGEQFF.

This sequence joins TRBV4-1 and TRBJ2-1; 7 bases fit TRBD2. Trimming took 4 bases from V and 4 from J; bases not matched to a gene: 7. CDR3 length: 15 residues. In germline, CDR1 is MGHRA, CDR2 YSYEKL. As DNA, the CDR3 is TGCGCCAGCAGCCCCGCCGGGACTAAATACAATGAGCAGTTCTTC. This encodes CASSPAGTKYNEQFF.

The rearrangement joins TRBV5-1 to TRBJ2-2; 7 bases are a match to TRBD1. The CDR3 runs 17 residues. The J segment lost 5 bases and the V segment lost 4 bases, leaving 14 bases of the junction unmatched. Germline V lookup: CDR1 SGHRS, CDR2 YFSETQ. The CDR3 is CASSLRPSGGETGELFF. CDR3 sequence (DNA): TGCGCCAGCAGCCTCCGGCCGTCAGGGGGAGAAACCGGGGAGCTGTTTTTT.

The rearrangement joins TRBV10-2 to TRBJ2-7, with 12 bases that match TRBD2. The CDR3 has 13 amino acids. CDR1 and CDR2 from the germline V gene are WSHSY and SAAADI. V lost 7 bases, J lost 5 bases, and 3 bases stayed unmatched. The CDR3 region is CASTLAGGDEQYF. CDR3 DNA: TGCGCCAGCACCCTAGCGGGAGGGGACGAGCAGTACTTC.

The J gene is TRBJ2-7, the V gene TRBV2; 7 nucleotides agree with TRBD2. Germline V lookup: CDR1 SNHLY, CDR2 FYNNEI. This CDR3 comprises 14 residues. The trim removed 8 bases at V and 2 bases at J, leaving 9 bases unmatched. CDR3 loop: CASGRGELTYEQYF. The CDR3 bases are TGTGCCAGCGGACGGGGGGAACTGACCTACGAGCAGTACTTC.

The genes are TRBV6-5 and TRBJ1-1; weak D call: TRBD1 (5 bases). CDR1 and CDR2 (germline): MNHEY, SVGAGI. The CDR3 sequence is 14 residues long. V was clipped by 7 bases and J by 1 base, with 13 bases between them. CDR3 in amino acids: CASKKGQQNTEAFF. CDR3 coding DNA: TGTGCCAGCAAGAAAGGACAACAGAACACTGAAGCTTTCTTT.

The chain uses TRBV25-1 and TRBJ1-3, with 7 positions matching TRBD1. V lost 4 bases to trimming and J lost 4 bases; unmatched junction nucleotides: 10. Germline CDR1 is MGHDK and CDR2 is SYGVNS. This CDR3 is 16 amino acids long. The CDR3 DNA reads TGTGCCAGCAGTGCCCCCGGCACAGGGGCCGGAAACACCATATATTTT. It yields the protein CASSAPGTGAGNTIYF.

A note on this clone: Compared with germline, one end of the junction differs, possibly owing to a read error. The genes are TRBV6-6 and TRBJ2-7, with D uncertain. The CDR3 runs 12 residues. CDR1 and CDR2 (germline): MNHNY, SVGAGI (reference sequence). The CDR3 region is CASSSRSYERYF. CDR3 DNA sequence: TGTGCCAGCAGTTCCCGCTCCTACGAGCGGTACTTC.

The rearrangement uses TRBV6-5 and TRBJ2-3, with a tentative D call TRBD2 (6 bases). Germline V gives CDR1 MNHEY, CDR2 SVGAGI. Trimming left V 8 bases short and J 1 base short, with 16 bases between. The length of the CDR3 is 15 residues. This CDR3 reads CASDGGSHRTDTQYF. The CDR3 DNA follows: TGTGCCAGCGACGGGGGTTCGCACCGCACAGATACGCAGTATTTT.

The chain uses TRBV10-3 and TRBJ1-1; 8 bases align to TRBD1. J was trimmed by 6 bases and V by 2 bases; bases with no gene match: 8. There are 15 residues in the CDR3. CDR1 ENHRY and CDR2 SYGVKD come from the germline V gene. In DNA form, the CDR3 reads TGTGCCATCAGTGAGATCCCGACAGGGGTGCCTGAAGCTTTCTTT. It encodes CAISEIPTGVPEAFF.

This chain uses TRBV29-1 with TRBJ1-2; 9 bases agree with TRBD1. Germline V gene data show CDR1 as SQVTM and CDR2 as ANQGSEA. Trimming removed 8 bases from V and 4 bases from J; junction bases left unmatched: 8. The CDR3 sequence is 13 residues long. The CDR3 DNA sequence: TGCAGCTCATCGGGACAGGGATCCTATGGCTACACCTTC. Protein product: CSSSGQGSYGYTF.

The chain joins TRBV15 to TRBJ2-2; possible D gene TRBD1, 5 bases. V lost 5 bases and J 0 bases, leaving 19 bases between the germline ends. The germline V gene has CDR1 LNHNV and CDR2 YYDKDF (reference sequence). There are 18 residues in the CDR3. Here the CDR3 reads CATSPDVRGSANTGELFF. DNA of the CDR3: TGTGCCACCAGCCCCGATGTTAGGGGTTCCGCGAACACCGGGGAGCTGTTTTTT. Supplemented by reference TRBV15 and TRBJ2-2, the full variable domain reads DAMVIQNPRYQVTQFGKPVTLSCSQTLNHNVMYWYQQKSSQAPKLLFHYYDKDFNNEADTPDNFQSRRPNTSFCFLDIRSPGLGDTAMYLCATSPDVRGSANTGELFFGEGSRLTVL.

This sequence joins TRBV5-1 and TRBJ2-5; tentatively, D is TRBD2 (6 bases). The CDR3 covers 16 residues. Germline assignment: CDR1 SGHRS and CDR2 YFSETQ. Trimming removed 4 bases from V and 4 bases from J, with 20 bases in between. CDR3 sequence: CASSPDRTGLRETQYF. In nucleotides, the CDR3 is TGCGCCAGCAGCCCAGATAGGACGGGACTGCGAGAGACCCAGTACTTC.

The genes are TRBV28 and TRBJ2-1, with 7 bases aligning to TRBD2. The junction had 15 bases not matched to a gene; V was cut back by 6 bases and J by 7 bases. This CDR3 has 16 amino acids. The germline V gene encodes CDR1 MDHEN and CDR2 SYDVKM. CDR3 residues: CASRNKRGGGSNEQFF. CDR3 in DNA: TGTGCCAGCAGGAACAAGCGGGGAGGAGGTAGTAATGAGCAGTTCTTC.

This chain connects TRBV28 to TRBJ1-2; 7 bases fit TRBD1. With V trimmed by 2 bases and J by 8 bases, 8 bases remained unmatched. Germline V CDR1 and CDR2: MDHEN, SYDVKM. The CDR3 consists of 14 residues. CDR3 protein: CASSLIATGHGYTF. DNA of the CDR3: TGTGCCAGCAGTTTAATCGCGACAGGGCACGGCTACACCTTC.